The 27 T cell receptor beta chains listed next were all sequenced from one sample in a study of cytomegalovirus exposure and HLA in healthy donors. 60 Vbeta and 13 Jbeta primers were used in PCR. Assay used: immunoSEQ multiplex PCR; TCRdb lists only in-frame clones, some missing. The table has around 98,000 clones, roughly two thirds seen once; the top ten hold 2% to 2.5%. Sequencing was done on a sample of PBMCs. These receptors all stem from a man aged 50 to 59 in good health and CMV-seronegative.

The rearrangement links TRBV28 to TRBJ1-5, with D hard to call. CDR1 and CDR2 from the germline V gene are MDHEN and SYDVKM. The CDR3 sequence is 13 residues long. V was clipped by 6 bases and J by 3 bases, with 9 bases between them. The CDR3 region is CASSTPNNQPQHF. The CDR3 DNA reads TGTGCCAGCAGCACACCCAACAATCAGCCCCAGCATTTT.

The chain links TRBV28 to TRBJ1-2, with a tentative D call TRBD1 (6 bases). The ends were cut back, 0 bases at V and 8 bases at J, with 10 bases in the middle. The CDR3 is 13 amino acids. Germline V CDR1 and CDR2: MDHEN, SYDVKM. The DNA for the CDR3 is TGTGCCAGCAGTTTATGGGGGGCTAACGGCTACACCTTC. It specifies CASSLWGANGYTF.

This clone was found a few times. This chain links TRBV11-3 with TRBJ2-1; 12 bases match TRBD1. The germline V gene encodes CDR1 SGHNT and CDR2 YENEEA. After removal of 0 bases from V and 10 bases from J, the junction contained 7 bases not matched to a gene. The CDR3 runs to 16 residues. The CDR3 loop is CASSLDGTGGSSEQFF. Here the CDR3 DNA reads TGTGCCAGCAGCTTAGACGGGACAGGGGGCTCATCGGAGCAGTTCTTC.

The gene calls are TRBV5-1 and TRBJ2-1, with a possible D match to TRBD1 (6 bases). The CDR3 is 16 residues long. Trimming removed 0 bases at V and 10 bases at J, with 20 bases between. Germline V CDR1 and CDR2: SGHRS, YFSETQ. CDR3 loop: CASSLGSTGARSEQFF. CDR3 DNA sequence: TGCGCCAGCAGCTTGGGTTCGACAGGAGCCCGCTCAGAGCAGTTCTTC.

This clone was detected a few times. CDR3 nucleotide sequence: TGCGCCAGCAGCCAAGACGAAGCGGCCGAATACAATGAGCAGTTCTTC. It specifies CASSQDEAAEYNEQFF. This chain joins TRBV4-1 and TRBJ2-1; maybe TRBD2 (5 bases). In germline, CDR1 is MGHRA, CDR2 YSYEKL. This CDR3 has 16 amino acids. V lost 0 bases and J lost 4, with 13 bases in between.

This clone was counted between two and nine times. As DNA, the CDR3 is TGTGCCAGTAGTAGTTGGACAGGGGACGACGAGCAGTACTTC. Its protein product is CASSSWTGDDEQYF. J is TRBJ2-7 and V is TRBV19, with 9 bases that match TRBD1. Trimming removed 4 bases from V and 5 bases from J; junction bases left unmatched: 6. There are 14 residues in the CDR3. CDR1 is LNHDA, CDR2 SQIVND, per germline (reference sequence). Using reference TRBV19 and TRBJ2-7 for the parts outside the CDR3, the full variable domain is DGGITQSPKYLFRKEGQNVTLSCEQNLNHDAMYWYRQDPGQGLRLIYYSQIVNDFQKGDIAEGYSVSREKKESFPLTVTSAQKNPTAFYLCASSSWTGDDEQYFGPGTRLTVT.

The chain carries TRBV7-9 and TRBJ1-5; tentatively, D is TRBD1 (6 bases). This CDR3 has 15 residues. The germline V and J ends were trimmed by 5 bases and 7 bases, with 18 bases remaining between them. Germline assignment: CDR1 SEHNR and CDR2 FQNEAQ (reference sequence). DNA of the CDR3: TGTGCCAGCAGCCCCGGGCCAGGGGCTGGCCAGCCCCAGCATTTT. It is translated as CASSPGPGAGQPQHF.

The rearrangement links TRBV19 to TRBJ2-2, with a weak D call TRBD1 (5 bases). Trimming cost V 11 bases and J 5 bases, with 18 bases left between them. The CDR3 loop spans 14 amino acids. Germline CDR1 and CDR2: LNHDA and SQIVND (reference sequence). The CDR3 loop reads CAPGQTAVTGELFF. The CDR3 DNA follows: TGTGCCCCTGGACAAACCGCTGTTACCGGGGAGCTGTTTTTT.

The chain carries TRBV15 and TRBJ2-3; 8 nucleotides agree with TRBD1. The CDR3 covers 15 residues. From germline, CDR1 is LNHNV and CDR2 YYDKDF (reference sequence). Trimming cost V 2 bases and J 3 bases; bases outside gene matches: 4. The CDR3 loop reads CATSRLGQGTDTQYF. The CDR3 DNA is TGTGCCACCAGCAGATTAGGACAGGGAACAGATACGCAGTATTTT.

This chain uses TRBV6-1 with TRBJ1-2; 11 nucleotides align to TRBD1. Unmatched junction bases numbered 3, after V lost 6 bases and J lost 6 bases. The CDR3 has 13 residues. Looked up from germline, CDR1 is MNHNS and CDR2 is SASEGT. CDR3 DNA sequence: TGTGCCAGCAGGGGACAGGGGGGAAATGGCTACACCTTC. It codes for CASRGQGGNGYTF.

CDR3 in amino acids: CASSEPGAAYSSYNSPLHF. The CDR3 bases are TGTGCCAGCAGTGAACCAGGGGCAGCGTACAGCTCCTATAATTCACCCCTCCACTTT. This rearrangement joins TRBV2 to TRBJ1-6, with a tentative D call TRBD1 (6 bases). Germline V gene sequence: CDR1 SNHLY, CDR2 FYNNEI. V dropped 2 bases and J dropped 0 bases, with 17 bases sitting between them. The CDR3 totals 19 residues.

This clone was seen a few times. The chain recombines TRBV19 with TRBJ2-7, with 7 bases matching TRBD1. Looked up from germline, CDR1 is LNHDA and CDR2 is SQIVND (reference sequence). There are 14 residues in the CDR3. Trimming at V came to 6 bases and at J to 2 bases, leaving 7 bases not matched to a gene. In DNA form, the CDR3 reads TGTGCCAGTAGACCTTGGACAGGAGCCTACGAGCAGTACTTC. Its protein product is CASRPWTGAYEQYF.

The chain links TRBV9 to TRBJ2-7, with 10 bases aligning to TRBD2. The CDR3 covers 16 residues. Looked up from germline, CDR1 is SGDLS and CDR2 is YYNGEE. The V gene end was trimmed by 0 bases and the J gene end by 4 bases; junction bases not matched to a gene: 7. The CDR3 loop is CASSVGSLAGVYEQYF. CDR3 coding DNA: TGTGCCAGCAGCGTAGGGTCTCTAGCGGGAGTATACGAGCAGTACTTC. Together with reference TRBV9 and TRBJ2-7, the CDR3 gives the full variable domain: DSGVTQTPKHLITATGQRVTLRCSPRSGDLSVYWYQQSLDQGLQFLIQYYNGEERAKGNILERFSAQQFPDLHSELNLSSLELGDSALYFCASSVGSLAGVYEQYFGPGTRLTVT.

The CDR3 bases are TGCGCCAGCAGCTTCGGAACTAGCGGGAGGGCAGACTTAAGTGAGCAGTTCTTC. Encoded protein: CASSFGTSGRADLSEQFF. The chain uses TRBV5-1 and TRBJ2-1; 13 bases agree with TRBD2. V gave up 2 bases and J gave up 9 bases; unmatched junction bases: 14. This CDR3 region has 18 residues. The germline V gene has CDR1 SGHRS and CDR2 YFSETQ.

V and J are TRBV6-6 and TRBJ2-7, with 10 bases lining up with TRBD1. CDR3 length equals 16 residues. With V trimmed by 0 bases and J by 6 bases, 8 bases remained unmatched. Germline V lookup: CDR1 MNHNY, CDR2 SVGAGI (reference sequence). CDR3 DNA sequence: TGTGCCAGCAGTTACTCGGCGGACAGGGGGTCTGGCGAGCAGTACTTC. It codes for CASSYSADRGSGEQYF.

The genes are TRBV5-1 and TRBJ2-1, with TRBD2 matching over 9 bases. The V gene's germline CDR1 is SGHRS and CDR2 YFSETQ. The CDR3 consists of 16 residues. V trimming: 4 bases; J trimming: 7 bases; junction bases outside the gene matches: 12. CDR3 nucleotide sequence: TGCGCCAGCAGCGGGGGTGGGACTAGCATGAATAATGAGCAGTTCTTC. Translated, it gives CASSGGGTSMNNEQFF.

This chain connects TRBV2 to TRBJ2-7, with 7 bases matching TRBD1. Germline assignment: CDR1 SNHLY and CDR2 FYNNEI. There are 15 residues in the CDR3. Trimming at V came to 6 bases and at J to 0 bases, leaving 8 bases not matched to a gene. The chain's CDR3 is CASRIDRVRSYEQYF. Here the CDR3 DNA reads TGTGCCAGCAGGATTGACAGGGTACGCTCCTACGAGCAGTACTTC.

The V and J genes are TRBV5-1 and TRBJ2-7; D is perhaps TRBD1 (5 bases). Germline V lookup: CDR1 SGHRS, CDR2 YFSETQ. This CDR3 is 14 amino acids long. Trimming took 2 bases from V and 0 from J, leaving 9 bases between them. This CDR3 reads CASSFDRSSYEQYF. CDR3 in DNA: TGCGCCAGCAGCTTTGACAGAAGCTCCTACGAGCAGTACTTC.

In its sample, this clone was seen a few times. This chain joins TRBV7-9 and TRBJ2-3; tentatively, D is TRBD2 (5 bases). Per the germline V gene, CDR1 is SEHNR and CDR2 is FQNEAQ (reference sequence). V shed 5 bases and J shed 1 base, with 19 bases lying between them. This CDR3 is built from 17 residues. CDR3 sequence (DNA): TGTGCCAGCAGCCGAGGGTACTCTCGTGGTGGCACAGATACGCAGTATTTT. This sequence encodes CASSRGYSRGGTDTQYF.

The chain joins TRBV11-2 to TRBJ2-1; 7 bases line up with TRBD2. CDR1 and CDR2 (germline): SGHAT, FQNNGV. V was pared by 2 bases and J by 3 bases, with 7 bases of the junction left unmatched. The CDR3 covers 16 residues. DNA for the CDR3: TGTGCCAGCAGCTTAAGGCTCGGGGGGATCTACAATGAGCAGTTCTTC. Its protein product is CASSLRLGGIYNEQFF.

The rearrangement uses TRBV5-4 and TRBJ2-2; D is unclear. The V and J ends lost 0 bases and 2 bases respectively, with 11 bases between them. The CDR3 length is 16 residues. CDR1 and CDR2 (germline): SGHNT, YYREEE (reference sequence). CDR3 in DNA: TGTGCCAGCAGCTTGGGTCAGCGTTCTAACACCGGGGAGCTGTTTTTT. This codes for CASSLGQRSNTGELFF.

The chain links TRBV11-2 to TRBJ1-3; D remains ambiguous. CDR1 and CDR2 from the germline V gene are SGHAT and FQNNGV. This CDR3 is 16 amino acids long. V was clipped by 0 bases and J by 0 bases, with 9 bases between them. The CDR3 region is CASSLEAPNSGNTIYF. CDR3 coding DNA: TGTGCCAGCAGCTTAGAGGCACCGAACTCTGGAAACACCATATATTTT.

This chain connects TRBV10-3 to TRBJ2-7; 12 bases are a match to TRBD2. The CDR3 length is 13 residues. V shed 11 bases and J 5 bases; nucleotides not matched to a gene: 7. The germline gives CDR1 ENHRY, CDR2 SYGVKD. CDR3 in amino acids: CAARLAGVNEQYF. Written as DNA, the CDR3 is TGTGCCGCACGACTAGCGGGAGTGAACGAGCAGTACTTC.

The chain has TRBV5-1 and TRBJ1-2; 9 positions match TRBD1. CDR3 length: 17 residues. CDR1 SGHRS and CDR2 YFSETQ come from the germline V gene. V was clipped by 4 bases and J by 4 bases; unmatched bases: 14. The CDR3 DNA reads as TGCGCCAGCAGCCCCTTGGGTGGGGACAGGGATCTCTATGGCTACACCTTC. As protein: CASSPLGGDRDLYGYTF.

V and J are TRBV29-1 and TRBJ2-1; D not certain. The CDR3 is 11 residues long. In germline, CDR1 is SQVTM, CDR2 ANQGSEA. Trimming left V 3 bases short and J 9 bases short, with 9 bases between. CDR3 region: CSVDGSVEQFF. Written as DNA, the CDR3 is TGCAGCGTTGACGGGTCGGTTGAGCAGTTCTTC.

This chain links TRBV2 with TRBJ2-2; D remains ambiguous. There are 12 residues in the CDR3. V dropped 8 bases and J dropped 7 bases, with 11 bases sitting between them. Germline V lookup: CDR1 SNHLY, CDR2 FYNNEI. The CDR3 coding sequence is TGTGCCAGCTCTGGTCGGAGCGGGGAGCTGTTTTTT. Translation: CASSGRSGELFF.

The chain has TRBV20-1 and TRBJ1-1; D is ambiguous. The CDR3 runs 10 residues. The V gene lost 3 bases and the J gene lost 7 bases, with 6 bases spanning the gap. Germline CDR1 and CDR2: DFQATT and SNEGSKA (reference sequence). CDR3 protein: CSASFGEAFF. The CDR3 DNA is TGCAGTGCTAGTTTCGGTGAAGCTTTCTTT.